The rows below give T cell receptor beta chains drawn from one sample of a study of cytomegalovirus exposure and HLA in healthy donors. The method was immunoSEQ multiplex PCR; TCRdb's version includes in-frame clones alone and lacks a portion of them. The data contain about 35,000 clones, 75% to 90% of them singletons. The specimen sequenced was PBMCs. The source of these receptors is a male donor in good health and CMV-seronegative. Both conserved end residues are part of each CDR3. D genes are given only for firm matches. Only some rows state a clone size, as once, few, many or a class for expanded clones.

J gene,D gene,clone size,V gene,CDR3 protein,CDR3 DNA
TRBJ1-1,-,-,TRBV28,CASSQLQGTEAFF,TGTGCCAGCAGCCAACTACAGGGAACTGAAGCTTTCTTT
TRBJ2-5,-,-,TRBV29-1,CSAQTGFQETQYF,TGCAGCGCCCAAACAGGTTTCCAAGAGACCCAGTACTTC
TRBJ1-2,TRBD1,-,TRBV6-5,CASSYLGTGHGYTF,TGTGCCAGCAGTTACTTAGGGACAGGGCACGGCTACACCTTC
TRBJ1-5,TRBD1,-,TRBV5-6,CASSLEGAVNQPQHF,TGTGCCAGCAGCTTAGAGGGGGCGGTGAATCAGCCCCAGCATTTT
TRBJ2-5,TRBD1,-,TRBV18,CASSPGQEAGGTQYF,TGTGCCAGCTCACCAGGACAGGAGGCCGGCGGGACCCAGTACTTC
TRBJ2-1,TRBD2,-,TRBV4-1,CASSQSRLAESYNEQFF,TGCGCCAGCAGCCAATCCAGACTAGCGGAATCCTACAATGAGCAGTTCTTC
TRBJ1-6,-,-,TRBV30,CAWRSQYNSPLHF,TGTGCCTGGAGAAGTCAGTATAATTCACCCCTCCACTTT
TRBJ1-3,TRBD1,-,TRBV29-1,CSVLQGRSGNTIYF,TGCAGCGTTTTACAGGGGCGCTCTGGAAACACCATATATTTT
TRBJ1-5,-,-,TRBV27,CASSLEGGQPQHF,TGTGCCAGCAGTTTAGAGGGAGGGCAGCCCCAGCATTTT
TRBJ1-2,-,-,TRBV6-1,CASSEALQADYGYTF,TGTGCCAGCAGTGAAGCGCTCCAAGCTGACTATGGCTACACCTTC
TRBJ1-1,TRBD1,few,TRBV18,CASSPRTGENTEAFF,TGTGCCAGCTCACCCCGGACAGGGGAGAACACTGAAGCTTTCTTT
TRBJ1-6,TRBD1,-,TRBV27,CASSLNRGNSPLHF,TGTGCCAGCAGTTTAAACAGGGGTAATTCACCCCTCCACTTT
TRBJ1-1,TRBD1,-,TRBV18,CASSEDRASTEAFF,TGTGCCAGCTCGGAAGACAGGGCAAGCACTGAAGCTTTCTTT
TRBJ1-5,-,-,TRBV19,CAKPPGHGNQPQHF,TGTGCCAAACCACCGGGACATGGAAATCAGCCCCAGCATTTT
TRBJ2-5,-,-,TRBV2,CASSAGWVGETQYF,TGTGCCAGCAGTGCAGGGTGGGTGGGAGAGACCCAGTACTTC
TRBJ1-6,-,-,TRBV15,CATSRAPGQPNSPLHF,TGTGCCACCAGCAGGGCTCCGGGACAACCTAATTCACCCCTCCACTTT
TRBJ1-1,-,-,TRBV29-1,CSVSYTGNTEAFF,TGCAGCGTTTCTTATACAGGGAACACTGAAGCTTTCTTT
TRBJ2-2,TRBD2,few,TRBV7-8,CASSAPGLDFANTGELFF,TGTGCCAGCAGCGCTCCGGGACTAGATTTCGCGAACACCGGGGAGCTGTTTTTT
TRBJ2-2,TRBD2,-,TRBV5-4,CASRDGGGGGTGELFF,TGTGCCAGCAGGGACGGTGGGGGGGGAGGCACCGGGGAGCTGTTTTTT
TRBJ1-1,-,-,TRBV6-5,CASRHDRRNTEAFF,TGTGCCAGCAGACACGACAGAAGGAACACTGAAGCTTTCTTT
TRBJ2-3,-,-,TRBV4-1,CASSQDLSISDTQYF,TGCGCCAGCAGCCAAGATCTAAGTATCTCCGATACGCAGTATTTT
TRBJ1-2,-,medium-sized,TRBV4-3,CASSQGLGQTRGYTF,TGCGCCAGCAGCCAAGGCCTTGGACAGACCCGTGGCTACACCTTC
TRBJ1-6,-,-,TRBV30,CARSEGNNSPLHF,TGTGCCCGGAGTGAGGGGAACAATTCACCCCTCCACTTT
TRBJ2-1,-,-,TRBV27,CASSLTLVYRYEQFF,TGTGCCAGCAGTTTAACGTTGGTATACAGGTACGAGCAGTTCTTC
TRBJ2-7,-,-,TRBV4-1,CASSQVHSRVYEQYF,TGCGCCAGCAGCCAAGTTCACAGTCGAGTCTACGAGCAGTACTTC
TRBJ1-2,TRBD1,-,TRBV6-5,CASRPDRQYGYTF,TGTGCCAGCCGACCGGACAGGCAATATGGCTACACCTTC
TRBJ1-2,TRBD1,-,TRBV5-1,CASSLEGQNGYTF,TGCGCCAGCAGCTTGGAGGGACAGAATGGCTACACCTTC
TRBJ2-3,TRBD1,-,TRBV7-3,CASSFGQGDTQYF,TGTGCCAGCAGCTTCGGACAGGGGGATACGCAGTATTTT
TRBJ2-5,TRBD2,-,TRBV7-2,CARGGSGGAKTQYF,TGTGCCAGGGGTGGTAGCGGGGGGGCGAAGACCCAGTACTTC
TRBJ2-2,-,-,TRBV11-2,CASSLGPNTGELFF,TGTGCCAGCAGCTTAGGGCCAAACACCGGGGAGCTGTTTTTT
TRBJ2-1,-,-,TRBV7-2,CASSPDVGASGNEQFF,TGTGCCAGCAGCCCAGATGTGGGAGCCTCGGGTAATGAGCAGTTCTTC